A selection of T cell receptor beta chains follows, all from one sample in a study of PD-L1 blockade in urothelial cancer. Measured with immunoSEQ multiplex PCR; TCRdb has only the in-frame clones, and not every one. The table includes about 47,000 clones, around 81% detected once. This material consisted of PBMCs, taken around atezolizumab (anti-PD-L1) treatment. The receptors shown here come from a man aged 55 to 70 with urothelial cancer. Both conserved end residues are trimmed from each CDR3. A D gene is named only where the DNA matches it firmly. Clone size is not always given. Where it is, it says once, few, many or a class for expanded clones.

clone size	V gene	J gene	D gene	CDR3 protein
-	TRBV7-2	TRBJ2-7	-	ASTAELTASYEQY
once	TRBV27	TRBJ2-7	-	ASSLGGGPYEQY
-	TRBV27	TRBJ2-1	TRBD2	ASRRRTSGLLEQF
-	TRBV5-1	TRBJ2-1	TRBD2	ATSSQAGVRDEQF
few	TRBV2	TRBJ1-5	-	ASSVRGNGNQPQH
-	TRBV7-8	TRBJ2-3	-	ASSLGSVFTDTQY
-	TRBV19	TRBJ2-2	TRBD2	ASSPRLAANTGELF
few	TRBV4-1	TRBJ1-4	-	ASSQSGANEKLF
-	TRBV19	TRBJ1-3	-	ASSMTEVSGNTIY
-	TRBV5-1	TRBJ2-1	-	ASSLVGGPYNEQF
-	TRBV7-2	TRBJ2-2	-	ASSLDDWRTGELF
-	TRBV5-1	TRBJ1-5	-	ASSPLPGNQPQH
-	TRBV2	TRBJ1-2	-	ASSEIRDNYGYT
-	TRBV7-8	TRBJ2-7	TRBD2	ASSPLGTSGVSYEQY
-	TRBV7-8	TRBJ1-3	-	ASSRRASGNTIY
-	TRBV28	TRBJ2-7	-	ASSYRDYEQY
-	TRBV5-1	TRBJ1-4	-	ASSYLGQRNLLTNEKLF
-	TRBV18	TRBJ1-5	-	ASSRQDRDQPQH
-	TRBV5-8	TRBJ1-1	TRBD1	ASSLGTGNLNTEAF
-	TRBV27	TRBJ1-5	-	ASSFGGNNQPQH
-	TRBV6-6	TRBJ2-7	-	ASSSLPAGSYEQY
-	TRBV6-1	TRBJ1-5	-	ASSESLTYLSNQPQH
-	TRBV5-1	TRBJ1-4	TRBD1	ASSPTDRGRNEKLF
-	TRBV21-1	TRBJ1-5	-	ASSNIPGTGALGANQPQH
-	TRBV5-1	TRBJ2-3	TRBD2	ASSEGTSGLNTQY
-	TRBV6-4	TRBJ1-1	-	ASSASPGNTEAF
once	TRBV2	TRBJ1-6	-	ASKREGTNSPLH
-	TRBV2	TRBJ1-2	-	ASRQPPYGYT
few	TRBV5-1	TRBJ2-1	TRBD1	ASSLQDRNEQF
-	TRBV10-1	TRBJ1-1	-	ASSVDRIGSAF
-	TRBV29-1	TRBJ2-1	TRBD2	SVGLAGGVEQF
few	TRBV5-1	TRBJ1-1	-	ASSTQGMGLNTEAF
once	TRBV19	TRBJ1-3	-	ASSISRHSGNTIY
-	TRBV10-1	TRBJ1-1	TRBD1	ASSGTGPNTEAF
few	TRBV30	TRBJ1-3	-	AWTRGGGDGNTIY
few	TRBV28	TRBJ2-3	TRBD1	ASSLTGTGIDTQY
once	TRBV27	TRBJ1-5	-	ASSFAGGNQPQH
-	TRBV6-5	TRBJ2-7	-	ASSYNSPGDEQY
-	TRBV6-1	TRBJ2-3	TRBD2	ASTGGRKDTQY
-	TRBV11-2	TRBJ2-7	TRBD1	ASSLDRDRGEQY
-	TRBV18	TRBJ2-7	TRBD1	ASSPTGQAYEQY
-	TRBV5-1	TRBJ2-2	-	ASSLPNTGELF
-	TRBV30	TRBJ2-2	TRBD2	ASASGLAGVIPGELF
-	TRBV6-5	TRBJ1-4	TRBD1	ASSQGAGNEKLF
-	TRBV11-3	TRBJ2-1	-	ASSSVSGNEQF
-	TRBV19	TRBJ2-3	TRBD1	ASRQGATDTQY